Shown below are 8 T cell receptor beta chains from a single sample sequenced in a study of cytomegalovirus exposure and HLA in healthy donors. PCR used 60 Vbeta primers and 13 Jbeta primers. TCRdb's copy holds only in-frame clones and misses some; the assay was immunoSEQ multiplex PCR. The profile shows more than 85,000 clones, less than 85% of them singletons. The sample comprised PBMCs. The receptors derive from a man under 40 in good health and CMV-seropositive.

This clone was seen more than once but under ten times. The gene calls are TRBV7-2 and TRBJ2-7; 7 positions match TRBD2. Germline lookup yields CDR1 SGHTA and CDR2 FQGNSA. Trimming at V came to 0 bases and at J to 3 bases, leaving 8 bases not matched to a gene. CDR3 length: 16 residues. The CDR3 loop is CASSLALIAGYYEQYF. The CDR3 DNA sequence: TGTGCCAGCAGCTTAGCGCTTATAGCGGGTTACTACGAGCAGTACTTC.

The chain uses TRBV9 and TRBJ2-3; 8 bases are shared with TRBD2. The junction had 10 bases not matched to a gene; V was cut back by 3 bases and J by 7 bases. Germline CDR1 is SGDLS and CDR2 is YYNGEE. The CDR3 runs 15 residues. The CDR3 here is CASSASGLLGNTQYF. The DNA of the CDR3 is TGTGCCAGCAGCGCTAGCGGGCTCCTTGGGAATACGCAGTATTTT.

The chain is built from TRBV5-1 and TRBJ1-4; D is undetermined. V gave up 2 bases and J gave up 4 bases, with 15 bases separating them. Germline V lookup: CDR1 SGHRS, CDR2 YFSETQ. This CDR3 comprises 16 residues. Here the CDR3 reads CASSLLWTGRNEKLFF. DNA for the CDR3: TGCGCCAGCAGCTTACTATGGACTGGCCGTAATGAAAAACTGTTTTTT.

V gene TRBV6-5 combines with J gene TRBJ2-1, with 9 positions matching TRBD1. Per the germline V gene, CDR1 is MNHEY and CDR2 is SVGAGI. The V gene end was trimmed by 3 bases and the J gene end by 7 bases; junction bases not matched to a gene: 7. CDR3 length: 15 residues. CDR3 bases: TGTGCCAGCAGTTATTTGGACAGGGGAGGGAATGAGCAGTTCTTC. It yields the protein CASSYLDRGGNEQFF.

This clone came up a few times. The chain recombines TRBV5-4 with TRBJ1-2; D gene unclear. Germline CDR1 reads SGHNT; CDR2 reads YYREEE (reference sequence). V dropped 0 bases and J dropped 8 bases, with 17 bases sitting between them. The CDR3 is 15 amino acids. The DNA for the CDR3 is TGTGCCAGCAGCTTGGGACTTCTCGTAACGGGGGGCTACACCTTC. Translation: CASSLGLLVTGGYTF.

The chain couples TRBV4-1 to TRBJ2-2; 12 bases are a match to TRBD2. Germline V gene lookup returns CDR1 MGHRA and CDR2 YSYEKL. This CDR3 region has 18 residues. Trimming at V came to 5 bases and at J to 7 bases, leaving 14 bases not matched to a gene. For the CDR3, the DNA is TGCGCCAGCAGCTCCCTCCCCTCTAGCGGGGGGGCCGACGGGGAGCTGTTTTTT. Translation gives CASSSLPSSGGADGELFF.

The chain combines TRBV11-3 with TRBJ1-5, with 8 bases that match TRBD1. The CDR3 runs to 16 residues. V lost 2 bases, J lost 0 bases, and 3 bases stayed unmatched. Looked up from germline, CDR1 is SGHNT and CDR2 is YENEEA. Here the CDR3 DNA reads TGTGCCAGCAGCTTACCGACAGGGGTTAGCAATCAGCCCCAGCATTTT. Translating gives CASSLPTGVSNQPQHF.

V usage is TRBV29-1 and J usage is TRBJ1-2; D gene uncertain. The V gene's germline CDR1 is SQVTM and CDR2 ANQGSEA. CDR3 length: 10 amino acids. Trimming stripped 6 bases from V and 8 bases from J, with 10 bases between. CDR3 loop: CSVESFGYTF. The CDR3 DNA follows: TGCAGCGTCGAATCCTTCGGCTACACCTTC.